This T cell receptor beta chain was sequenced for a study of cytomegalovirus exposure and HLA in healthy donors. It was with 60 Vbeta and 13 Jbeta primers that the PCR ran. Measured with immunoSEQ multiplex PCR; TCRdb has only the in-frame clones, and not every one. The sample lists under 200,000 clones; about 83% were seen once. CDR3 length: 17 amino acids. Germline V gives CDR1 SSHAT, CDR2 FNYEAQ (reference sequence). Trimming removed 3 bases from V and 0 bases from J, with 15 bases in between. This sequence was found in a man aged 35-49 years in good health and CMV-seropositive. Source material: PBMCs. V gene TRBV7-7 combines with J gene TRBJ2-1; possibly TRBD2 for D (6 bases). CDR3 amino acids: CASSLDSGTHSYNEQFF. CDR3 nucleotide sequence: TGTGCCAGCAGCTTGGACTCCGGGACTCACTCCTACAATGAGCAGTTCTTC.